Listed below are T cell receptor beta chains from one sample, sequenced in a study of shared clonotypes between healthy human individuals. Here immunoSEQ multiplex PCR was the method, and the copy in TCRdb shows in-frame clones only, minus some. This sample has approximately 980,000 clones, with approximately 80% found just once. Sequenced material: memory CD4+ T cells sorted from blood. The receptor source for this set is a man younger than 35 in good health. Both conserved end residues are part of each CDR3. D genes are given only for firm matches.

>TRBJ1-5|TRBV4-1|-
TGCGCCAGCAGCCAAGGGATGGGGGGGGGCAATCAGCCCCAGCATTTT
CASSQGMGGGNQPQHF
>TRBJ2-1|TRBV18|-
TGTGCCAGCTCACCACGGGCCCGGTATGAGCAGTTCTTC
CASSPRARYEQFF
>TRBJ1-1|TRBV18|-
TGTGCCAGCTCACCATATCCCTTGGGGCCGAACACTGAAGCTTTCTTT
CASSPYPLGPNTEAFF
>TRBJ2-6|TRBV9|-
TGTGCCAGCAGCGCTAATTGGCGGCAGGGGCAGTCTGGGGCCAACGTCCTGACTTTC
CASSANWRQGQSGANVLTF
>TRBJ2-1|TRBV7-2|TRBD2
TGTGCCAGCAGCTTCAAGACTAGCGGGAGTGGGGGGAATGAGCAGTTCTTC
CASSFKTSGSGGNEQFF
>TRBJ1-5|TRBV7-9|-
TGTGCCAGCAGCTTAGCGTCCACTGGCAGCAATCAGCCCCAGCATTTT
CASSLASTGSNQPQHF
>TRBJ1-6|TRBV28|TRBD1
TGTGCCAGCAGAAACCGGGACAGGGGGAATAATTCACCCCTCCACTTT
CASRNRDRGNNSPLHF
>TRBJ1-6|TRBV6-5|-
TGTGCCAGCAGCCTAAGGATGGGGCTAATTTCACCCCTCCACTTT
CASSLRMGLISPLHF
>TRBJ1-5|TRBV9|-
TGTGCCAGCAGCGGGAGACAGCTATATCGTCGGCCCCAGCATTTT
CASSGRQLYRRPQHF
>TRBJ2-7|TRBV7-9|-
TGTGCCGCACTGGGTCAACAAGGCGGCGAGCAGTACTTC
CAALGQQGGEQYF